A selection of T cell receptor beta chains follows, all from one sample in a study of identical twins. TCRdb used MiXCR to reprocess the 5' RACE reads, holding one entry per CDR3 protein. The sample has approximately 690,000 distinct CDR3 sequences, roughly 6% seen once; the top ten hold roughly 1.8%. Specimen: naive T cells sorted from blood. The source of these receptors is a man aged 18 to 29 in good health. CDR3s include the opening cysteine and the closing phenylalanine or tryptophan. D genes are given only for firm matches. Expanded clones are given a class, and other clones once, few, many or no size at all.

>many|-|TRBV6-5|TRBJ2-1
CASSYPGRPGSYNEQFF
TGTGCCAGCAGTTACCCAGGACGGCCAGGCTCCTACAATGAGCAGTTCTTC
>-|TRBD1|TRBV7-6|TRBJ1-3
CASSFLTTQGGLYGNTIYF
TGTGCCAGCAGCTTCCTGACAACACAGGGGGGACTGTATGGAAACACCATATATTTT
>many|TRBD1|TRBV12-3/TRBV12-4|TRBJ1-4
CASSLADRTGSDEKLFF
TGTGCCAGCAGTTTAGCGGACAGGACAGGTTCAGATGAAAAACTGTTTTTT
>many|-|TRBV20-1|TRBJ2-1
CSAMVGGLDNEQFF
TGCAGTGCTATGGTTGGCGGTCTTGACAATGAGCAGTTCTTC
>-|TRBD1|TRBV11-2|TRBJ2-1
CASSYRGPGGQFF
TGTGCCAGCAGCTACCGTGGGCCAGGGGGTCAGTTCTTC
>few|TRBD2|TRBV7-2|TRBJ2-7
CASSFERGTYEQYF
TGTGCCAGCAGCTTCGAGCGGGGTACCTACGAGCAGTACTTC
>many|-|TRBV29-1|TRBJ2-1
CSVGAGEQFF
TGCAGCGTAGGGGCGGGAGAGCAGTTCTTC
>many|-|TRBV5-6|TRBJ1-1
CASSPVGALGTEAFF
TGTGCCAGCAGCCCGGTAGGGGCCCTAGGCACTGAAGCTTTCTTT
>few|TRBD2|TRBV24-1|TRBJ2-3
CATSDPFGAGDTDTQYF
TGTGCCACCAGTGACCCCTTCGGAGCGGGAGACACAGATACGCAGTATTTT
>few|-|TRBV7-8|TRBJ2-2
CASSLRWRDTGELFF
TGTGCCAGCAGCTTACGGTGGAGAGACACCGGGGAGCTGTTTTTT
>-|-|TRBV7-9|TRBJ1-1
CASSLGRPRGNTEAFF
TGTGCCAGCAGCCTGGGACGGCCAAGGGGGAACACTGAAGCTTTCTTT
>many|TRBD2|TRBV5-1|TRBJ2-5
CASSLLIPSGEETQYF
TGCGCCAGCAGCTTGTTGATCCCTAGCGGGGAAGAGACCCAGTACTTC
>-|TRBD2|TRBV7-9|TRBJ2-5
CASSLANSGRGQETQYF
TGTGCCAGCAGCTTAGCGAATAGCGGGAGGGGCCAAGAGACCCAGTACTTC
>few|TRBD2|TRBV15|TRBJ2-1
CATDGGTISGGQFF
TGTGCCACCGATGGGGGGACTATCTCTGGGGGGCAGTTCTTC
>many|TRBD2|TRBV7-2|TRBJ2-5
CASSFLGEGQETQYF
TGTGCCAGCAGCTTTTTGGGGGAGGGACAAGAGACCCAGTACTTC
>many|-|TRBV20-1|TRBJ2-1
CSARLLSSYNEQFF
TGCAGTGCTCGTTTATTGAGCTCCTACAATGAGCAGTTCTTC
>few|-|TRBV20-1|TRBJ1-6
CSARGKTVSSYNSPLHF
TGCAGTGCTAGAGGGAAGACAGTGAGCTCCTATAATTCACCCCTCCACTTT
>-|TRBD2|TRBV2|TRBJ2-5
CASRKYQAGLAGLGETQYF
TGTGCCAGCAGGAAATACCAAGCGGGGCTAGCGGGACTGGGAGAGACCCAGTACTTC
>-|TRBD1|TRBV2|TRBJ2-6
CASTRTGTVTGANVLTF
TGTGCCAGCACCCGGACAGGGACGGTAACTGGGGCCAACGTCCTGACTTTC
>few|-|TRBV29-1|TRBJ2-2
CSVPDGAGELFF
TGCAGCGTGCCGGATGGCGCCGGGGAGCTGTTTTTT